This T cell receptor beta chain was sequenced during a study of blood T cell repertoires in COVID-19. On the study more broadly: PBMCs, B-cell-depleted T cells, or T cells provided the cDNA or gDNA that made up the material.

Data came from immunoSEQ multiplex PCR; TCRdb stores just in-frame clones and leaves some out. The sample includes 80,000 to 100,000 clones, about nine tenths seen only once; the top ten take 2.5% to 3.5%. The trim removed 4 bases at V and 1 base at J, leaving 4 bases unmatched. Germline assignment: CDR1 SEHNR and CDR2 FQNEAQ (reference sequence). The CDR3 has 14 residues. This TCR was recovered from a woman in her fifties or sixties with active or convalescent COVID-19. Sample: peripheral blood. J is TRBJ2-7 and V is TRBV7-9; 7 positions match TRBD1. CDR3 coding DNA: TGTGCCAGCAGCTCGGGACAGTCTTCCTACGAGCAGTACTTC. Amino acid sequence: CASSSGQSSYEQYF.